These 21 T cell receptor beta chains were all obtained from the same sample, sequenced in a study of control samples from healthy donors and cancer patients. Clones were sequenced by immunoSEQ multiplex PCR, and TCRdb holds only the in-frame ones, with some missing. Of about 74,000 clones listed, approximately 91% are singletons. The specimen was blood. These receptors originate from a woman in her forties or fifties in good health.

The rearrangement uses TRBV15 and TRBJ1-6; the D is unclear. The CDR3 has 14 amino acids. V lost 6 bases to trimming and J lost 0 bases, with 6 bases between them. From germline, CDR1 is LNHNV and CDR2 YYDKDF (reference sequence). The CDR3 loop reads CATSGSSYNSPLHF. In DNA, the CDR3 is TGTGCCACCAGTGGAAGCTCCTATAATTCACCCCTCCACTTT.

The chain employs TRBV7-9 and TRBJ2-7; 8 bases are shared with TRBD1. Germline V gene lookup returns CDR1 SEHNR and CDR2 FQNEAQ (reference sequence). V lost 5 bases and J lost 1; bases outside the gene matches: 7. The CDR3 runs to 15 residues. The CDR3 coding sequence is TGTGCCAGCAGCCCGCAGGGGGCTGGGTCCTACGAGCAGTACTTC. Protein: CASSPQGAGSYEQYF.

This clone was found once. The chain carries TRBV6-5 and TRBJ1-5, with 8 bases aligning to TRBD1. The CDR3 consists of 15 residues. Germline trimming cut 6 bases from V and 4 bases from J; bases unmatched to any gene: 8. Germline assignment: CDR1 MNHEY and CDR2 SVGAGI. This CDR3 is CASRPRGLGNQPQHF. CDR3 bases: TGTGCCAGCAGACCCAGGGGGCTGGGGAATCAGCCCCAGCATTTT.

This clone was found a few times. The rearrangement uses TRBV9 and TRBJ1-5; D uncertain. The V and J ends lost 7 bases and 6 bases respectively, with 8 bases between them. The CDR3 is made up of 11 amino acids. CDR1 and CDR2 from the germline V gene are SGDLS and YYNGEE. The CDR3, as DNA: TGTGCCAGCGGGAGTCCTCAGCCCCAGCATTTT. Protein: CASGSPQPQHF.

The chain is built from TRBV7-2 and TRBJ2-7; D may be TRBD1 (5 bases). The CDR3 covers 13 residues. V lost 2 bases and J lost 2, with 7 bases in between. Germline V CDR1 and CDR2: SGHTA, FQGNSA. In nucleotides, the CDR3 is TGTGCCAGCAGCTTAAACAGGCCCTACGAGCAGTACTTC. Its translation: CASSLNRPYEQYF.

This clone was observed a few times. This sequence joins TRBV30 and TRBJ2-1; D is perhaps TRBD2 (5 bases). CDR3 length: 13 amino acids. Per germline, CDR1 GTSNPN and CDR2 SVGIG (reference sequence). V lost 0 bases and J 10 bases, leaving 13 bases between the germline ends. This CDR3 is CAWSVRTPGEQFF. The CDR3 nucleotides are TGTGCCTGGAGTGTAAGGACTCCCGGCGAGCAGTTCTTC.

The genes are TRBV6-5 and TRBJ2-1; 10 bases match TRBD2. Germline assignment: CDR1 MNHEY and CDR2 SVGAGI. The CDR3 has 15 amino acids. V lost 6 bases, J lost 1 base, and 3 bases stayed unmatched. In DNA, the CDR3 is TGTGCCAGCAGGACTAGCGGGCGATCCTACAATGAGCAGTTCTTC. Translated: CASRTSGRSYNEQFF.

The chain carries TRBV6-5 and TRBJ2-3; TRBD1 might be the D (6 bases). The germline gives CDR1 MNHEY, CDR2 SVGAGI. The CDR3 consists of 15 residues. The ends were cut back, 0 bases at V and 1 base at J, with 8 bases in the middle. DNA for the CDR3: TGTGCCAGCAGTTACTCCAGGGGACGCACAGATACGCAGTATTTT. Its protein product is CASSYSRGRTDTQYF.

The CDR3 protein is CASSIGQKNTEAFF. CDR3 DNA: TGTGCCAGTAGTATCGGACAGAAGAACACTGAAGCTTTCTTT. The chain couples TRBV19 to TRBJ1-1; maybe TRBD1 (6 bases). Germline CDR1 and CDR2: LNHDA and SQIVND (reference sequence). Trimming left V 3 bases short and J 1 base short, with 9 bases between. CDR3 length equals 14 residues.

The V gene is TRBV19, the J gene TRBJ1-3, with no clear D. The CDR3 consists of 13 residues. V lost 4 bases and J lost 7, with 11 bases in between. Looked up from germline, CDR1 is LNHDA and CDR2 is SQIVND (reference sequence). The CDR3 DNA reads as TGTGCCAGTAGTAACGGTGCTTCGAACACCATATATTTT. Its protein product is CASSNGASNTIYF.

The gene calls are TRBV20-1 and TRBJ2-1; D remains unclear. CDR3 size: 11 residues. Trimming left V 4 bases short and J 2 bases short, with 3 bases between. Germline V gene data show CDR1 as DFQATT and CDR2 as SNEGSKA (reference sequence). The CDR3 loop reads CSATPYNEQFF. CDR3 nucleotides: TGCAGTGCTACCCCCTACAATGAGCAGTTCTTC.

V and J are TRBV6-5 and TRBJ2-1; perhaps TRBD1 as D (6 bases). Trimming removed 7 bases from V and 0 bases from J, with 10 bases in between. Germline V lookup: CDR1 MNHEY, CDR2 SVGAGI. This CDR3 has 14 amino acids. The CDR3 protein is CASKGTISYNEQFF. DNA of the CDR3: TGTGCCAGCAAAGGGACAATCTCCTACAATGAGCAGTTCTTC.

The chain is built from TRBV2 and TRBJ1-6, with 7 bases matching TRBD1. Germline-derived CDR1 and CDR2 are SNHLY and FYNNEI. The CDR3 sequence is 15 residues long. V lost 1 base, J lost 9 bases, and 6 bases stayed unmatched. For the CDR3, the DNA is TGTGCCAGCAGTGAAGGGTCACAGGGGAGTTCACCCCTCCACTTT. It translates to CASSEGSQGSSPLHF.

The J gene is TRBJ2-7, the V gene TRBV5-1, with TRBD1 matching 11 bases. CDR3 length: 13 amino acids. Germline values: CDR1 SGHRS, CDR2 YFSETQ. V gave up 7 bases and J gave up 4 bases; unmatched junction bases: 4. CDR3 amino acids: CASAGTGGYEQYF. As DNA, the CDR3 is TGCGCCAGCGCTGGGACAGGGGGATACGAGCAGTACTTC.

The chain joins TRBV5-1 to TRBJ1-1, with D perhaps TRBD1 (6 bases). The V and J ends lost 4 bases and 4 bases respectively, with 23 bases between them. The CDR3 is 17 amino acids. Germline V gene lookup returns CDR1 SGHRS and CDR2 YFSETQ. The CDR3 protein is CASSPDVARQGGTEAFF. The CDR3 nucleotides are TGCGCCAGCAGCCCAGACGTCGCTCGTCAAGGGGGCACTGAAGCTTTCTTT.

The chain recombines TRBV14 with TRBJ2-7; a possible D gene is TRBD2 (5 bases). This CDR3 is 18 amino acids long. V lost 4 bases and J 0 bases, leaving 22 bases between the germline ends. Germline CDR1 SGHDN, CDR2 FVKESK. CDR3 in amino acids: CASSPEDFKQVISYEQYF. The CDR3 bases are TGTGCCAGCAGCCCTGAGGACTTTAAACAAGTAATCTCCTACGAGCAGTACTTC. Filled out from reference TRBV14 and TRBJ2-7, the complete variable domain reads EAGVTQFPSHSVIEKGQTVTLRCDPISGHDNLYWYRRVMGKEIKFLLHFVKESKQDESGMPNNRFLAERTGGTYSTLKVQPAELEDSGVYFCASSPEDFKQVISYEQYFGPGTRLTVT.

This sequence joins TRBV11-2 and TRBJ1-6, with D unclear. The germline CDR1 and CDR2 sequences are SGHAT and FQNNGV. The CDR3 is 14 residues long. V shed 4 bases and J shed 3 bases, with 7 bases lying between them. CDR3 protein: CASSSYVYNSPLHF. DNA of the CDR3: TGTGCCAGCAGCTCGTACGTCTATAATTCACCCCTCCACTTT.

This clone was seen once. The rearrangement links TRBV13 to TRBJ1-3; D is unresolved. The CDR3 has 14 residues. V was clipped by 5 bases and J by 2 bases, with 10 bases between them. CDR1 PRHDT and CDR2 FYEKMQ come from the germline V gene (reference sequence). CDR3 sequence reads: CASSSWIAGNTIYF. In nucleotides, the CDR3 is TGTGCCAGCAGCAGTTGGATCGCTGGAAACACCATATATTTT.

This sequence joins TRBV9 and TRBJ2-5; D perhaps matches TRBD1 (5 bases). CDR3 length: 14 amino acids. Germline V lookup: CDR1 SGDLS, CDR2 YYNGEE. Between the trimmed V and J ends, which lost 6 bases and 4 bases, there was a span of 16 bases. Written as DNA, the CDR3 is TGTGCCAGCAATGGTGGAGCAGGGATAGAGACCCAGTACTTC. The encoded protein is CASNGGAGIETQYF.

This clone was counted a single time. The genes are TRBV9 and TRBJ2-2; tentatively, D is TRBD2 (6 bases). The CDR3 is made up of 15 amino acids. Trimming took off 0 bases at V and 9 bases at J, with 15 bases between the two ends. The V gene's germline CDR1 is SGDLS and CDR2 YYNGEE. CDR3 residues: CASSVDGTSQRELFF. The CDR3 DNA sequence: TGTGCCAGCAGCGTAGACGGGACTTCTCAACGGGAGCTGTTTTTT.

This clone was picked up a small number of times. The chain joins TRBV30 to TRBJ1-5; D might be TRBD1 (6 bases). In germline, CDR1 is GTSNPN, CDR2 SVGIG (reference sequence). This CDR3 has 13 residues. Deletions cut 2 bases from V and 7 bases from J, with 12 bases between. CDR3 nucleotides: TGTGCCTGGAGTAAAGATCAGGGGCAGCCCCAGCATTTT. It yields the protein CAWSKDQGQPQHF.